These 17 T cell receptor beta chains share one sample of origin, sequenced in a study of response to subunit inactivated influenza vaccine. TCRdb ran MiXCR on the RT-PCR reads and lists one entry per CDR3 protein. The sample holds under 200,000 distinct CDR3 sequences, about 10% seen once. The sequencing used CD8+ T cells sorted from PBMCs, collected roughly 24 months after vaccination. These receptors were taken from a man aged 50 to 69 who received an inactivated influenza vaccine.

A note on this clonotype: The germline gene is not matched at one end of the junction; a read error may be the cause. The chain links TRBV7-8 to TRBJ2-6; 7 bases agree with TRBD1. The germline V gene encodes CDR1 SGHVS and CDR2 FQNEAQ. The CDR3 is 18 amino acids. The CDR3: CASSLETGRHSGANILTF. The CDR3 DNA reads TGTGCCAGCAGCTTAGAGACAGGGCGACACTCTGGGGCCAACATCCTGACTTTC.

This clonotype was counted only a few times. The DNA for the CDR3 is TGCAGTGCTCCAAATTGGGACAGGGGGGATGAGCAGTTCTTC. It is translated as CSAPNWDRGDEQFF. The rearrangement links TRBV20-1 to TRBJ2-1, with 11 bases aligning to TRBD1. The CDR3 sequence is 14 residues long. The germline CDR1 and CDR2 sequences are DFQATT and SNEGSKA (reference sequence). The V and J ends lost 5 bases and 8 bases, in that order; junction bases with no gene match: 8.

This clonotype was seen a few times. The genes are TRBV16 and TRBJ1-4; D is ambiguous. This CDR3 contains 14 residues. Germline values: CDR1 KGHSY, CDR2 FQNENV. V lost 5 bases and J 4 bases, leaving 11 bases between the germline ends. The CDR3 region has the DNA TGTGCCAGCAGCAACCCCGGGAGTAATGAAAAACTGTTTTTT. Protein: CASSNPGSNEKLFF.

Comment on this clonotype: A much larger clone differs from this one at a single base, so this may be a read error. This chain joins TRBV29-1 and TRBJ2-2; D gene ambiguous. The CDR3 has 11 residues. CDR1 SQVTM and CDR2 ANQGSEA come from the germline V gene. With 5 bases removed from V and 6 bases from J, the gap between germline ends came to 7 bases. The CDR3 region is CSVKSSGELFF. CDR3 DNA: TGCAGCGTTAAGTCATCCGGGGAGCTGTTTTTT.

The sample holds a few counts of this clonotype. CDR3 nucleotides: TGCAGTGCTAGATGGGGCTACGAGCAGTACTTC. Its translation: CSARWGYEQYF. The chain uses TRBV20-1 and TRBJ2-7, with D unresolved. Germline V gene sequence: CDR1 DFQATT, CDR2 SNEGSKA (reference sequence). The CDR3 consists of 11 residues. The germline V and J ends were trimmed by 2 bases and 3 bases, with 5 bases remaining between them.

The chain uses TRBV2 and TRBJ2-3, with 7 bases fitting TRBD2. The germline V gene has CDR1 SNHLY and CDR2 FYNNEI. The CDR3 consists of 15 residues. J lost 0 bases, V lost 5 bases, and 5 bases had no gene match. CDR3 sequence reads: CASSNEGLSTDTQYF. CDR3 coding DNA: TGTGCCAGCAGTAATGAGGGACTAAGCACAGATACGCAGTATTTT. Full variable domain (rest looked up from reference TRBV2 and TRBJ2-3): EPEVTQTPSHQVTQMGQEVILRCVPISNHLYFYWYRQILGQKVEFLVSFYNNEISEKSEIFDDQFSVERPDGSNFTLKIRSTKLEDSAMYFCASSNEGLSTDTQYFGPGTRLTVL.

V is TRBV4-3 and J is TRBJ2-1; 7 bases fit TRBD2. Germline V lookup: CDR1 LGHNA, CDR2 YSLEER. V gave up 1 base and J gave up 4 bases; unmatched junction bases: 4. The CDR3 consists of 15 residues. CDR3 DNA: TGCGCCAGCAGCCAAGTGTGGGAGGGATACAATGAGCAGTTCTTC. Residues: CASSQVWEGYNEQFF.

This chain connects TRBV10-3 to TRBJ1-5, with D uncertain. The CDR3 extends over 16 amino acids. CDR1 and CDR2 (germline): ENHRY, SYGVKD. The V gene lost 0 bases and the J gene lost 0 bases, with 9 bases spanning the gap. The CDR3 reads CAISESPPSSNQPQHF. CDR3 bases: TGTGCCATCAGTGAGTCGCCCCCGTCTAGCAATCAGCCCCAGCATTTT.

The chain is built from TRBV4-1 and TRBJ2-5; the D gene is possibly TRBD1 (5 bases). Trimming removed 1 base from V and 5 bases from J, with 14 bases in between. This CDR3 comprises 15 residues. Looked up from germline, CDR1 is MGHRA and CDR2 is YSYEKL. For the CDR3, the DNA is TGCGCCAGCAGCCAAGTTATAGGGGTGGGGGAGACCCAGTACTTC. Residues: CASSQVIGVGETQYF.

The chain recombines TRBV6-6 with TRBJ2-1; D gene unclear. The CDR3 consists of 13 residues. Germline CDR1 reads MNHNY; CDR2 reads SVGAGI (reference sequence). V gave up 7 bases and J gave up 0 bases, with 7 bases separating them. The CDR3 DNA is TGTGCCAGCACCTCCTCCTCCTACAATGAGCAGTTCTTC. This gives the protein CASTSSSYNEQFF.

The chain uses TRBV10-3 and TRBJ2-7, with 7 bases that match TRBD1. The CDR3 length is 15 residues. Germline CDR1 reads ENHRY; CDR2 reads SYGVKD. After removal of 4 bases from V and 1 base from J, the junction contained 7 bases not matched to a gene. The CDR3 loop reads CAISAGDSESYEQYF. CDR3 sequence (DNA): TGTGCCATCAGTGCCGGGGACAGCGAGTCCTACGAGCAGTACTTC.

As DNA, the CDR3 is TGTGCCAGCAGCTTATCAGGGGCAGGGTATGGCTACACCTTC. This translates into CASSLSGAGYGYTF. The J gene is TRBJ1-2, the V gene TRBV7-9; possibly TRBD1 for D (6 bases). The CDR3 runs to 14 residues. Looked up from germline, CDR1 is SEHNR and CDR2 is FQNEAQ (reference sequence). Trimming left V 2 bases short and J 5 bases short, with 12 bases between.

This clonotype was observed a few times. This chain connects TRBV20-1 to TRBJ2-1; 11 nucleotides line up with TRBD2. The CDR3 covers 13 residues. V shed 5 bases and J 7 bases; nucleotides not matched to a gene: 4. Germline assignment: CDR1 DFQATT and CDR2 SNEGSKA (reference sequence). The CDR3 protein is CSALAGGPNEQFF. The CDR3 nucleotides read TGCAGTGCTTTAGCGGGAGGGCCGAATGAGCAGTTCTTC.

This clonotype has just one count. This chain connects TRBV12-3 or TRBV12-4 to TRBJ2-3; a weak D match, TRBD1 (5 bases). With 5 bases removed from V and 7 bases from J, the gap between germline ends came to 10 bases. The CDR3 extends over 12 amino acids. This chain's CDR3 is CASSPGFHTQYF. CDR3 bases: TGTGCCAGCAGTCCAGGGTTTCATACGCAGTATTTT.

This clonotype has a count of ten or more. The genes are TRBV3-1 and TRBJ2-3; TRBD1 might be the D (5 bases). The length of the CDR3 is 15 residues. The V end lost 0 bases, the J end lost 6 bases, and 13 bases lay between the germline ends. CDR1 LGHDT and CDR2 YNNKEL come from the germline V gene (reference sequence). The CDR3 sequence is CASSQDRGPGDTQYF. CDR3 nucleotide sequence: TGTGCCAGCAGCCAAGATAGGGGCCCGGGTGATACGCAGTATTTT.

The CDR3 loop reads CASSGTGQTDTQYF. The CDR3 DNA reads TGTGCCAGCAGCGGGACAGGGCAAACAGATACGCAGTATTTT. The chain is built from TRBV2 and TRBJ2-3; 9 nucleotides line up with TRBD1. CDR1 SNHLY and CDR2 FYNNEI come from the germline V gene. V lost 6 bases to trimming and J lost 3 bases; unmatched junction nucleotides: 4. The CDR3 runs to 14 residues.

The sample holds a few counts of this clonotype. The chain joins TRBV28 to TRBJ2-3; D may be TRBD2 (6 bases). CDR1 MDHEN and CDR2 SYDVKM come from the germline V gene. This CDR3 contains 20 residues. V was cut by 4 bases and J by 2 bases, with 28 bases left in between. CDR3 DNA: TGTGCCAGCAGTTCTCGTTGGGGTTCGGCGGGGCGCCCGCTCACAGATACGCAGTATTTT. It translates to CASSSRWGSAGRPLTDTQYF.